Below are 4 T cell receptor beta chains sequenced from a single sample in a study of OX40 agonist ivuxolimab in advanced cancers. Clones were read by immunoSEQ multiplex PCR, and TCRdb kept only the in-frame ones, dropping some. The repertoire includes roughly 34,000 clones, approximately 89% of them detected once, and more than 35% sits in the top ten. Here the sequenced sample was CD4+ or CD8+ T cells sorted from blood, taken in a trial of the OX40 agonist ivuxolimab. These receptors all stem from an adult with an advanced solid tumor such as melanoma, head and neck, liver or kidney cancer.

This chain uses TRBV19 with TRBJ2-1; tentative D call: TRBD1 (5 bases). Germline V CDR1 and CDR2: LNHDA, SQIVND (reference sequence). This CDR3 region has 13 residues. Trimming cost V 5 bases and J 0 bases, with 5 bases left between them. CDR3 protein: CASSDSSYNEQFF. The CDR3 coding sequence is TGTGCCAGTAGTGACAGCTCCTACAATGAGCAGTTCTTC.

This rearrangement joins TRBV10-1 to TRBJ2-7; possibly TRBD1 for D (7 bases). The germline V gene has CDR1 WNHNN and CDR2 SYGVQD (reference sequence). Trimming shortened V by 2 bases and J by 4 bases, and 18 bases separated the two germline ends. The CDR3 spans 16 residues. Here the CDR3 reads CASSESAGQNKYEQYF. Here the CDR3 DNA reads TGCGCCAGCAGTGAGAGTGCGGGACAGAATAAATACGAGCAGTACTTC.

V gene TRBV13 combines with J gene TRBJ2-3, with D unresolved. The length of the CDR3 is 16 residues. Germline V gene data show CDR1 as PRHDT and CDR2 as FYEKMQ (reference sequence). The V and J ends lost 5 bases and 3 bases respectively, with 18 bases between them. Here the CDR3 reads CASSPTLGRMTDTQYF. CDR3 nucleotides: TGTGCCAGCAGCCCAACGCTCGGCAGGATGACAGATACGCAGTATTTT. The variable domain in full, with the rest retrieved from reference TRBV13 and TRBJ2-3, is AAGVIQSPRHLIKEKRETATLKCYPIPRHDTVYWYQQGPGQDPQFLISFYEKMQSDKGSIPDRFSAQQFSDYHSELNMSSLELGDSALYFCASSPTLGRMTDTQYFGPGTRLTVL.

In DNA, the CDR3 is TGTGCCAGCAGTCCTTCAGGGAACACCGGGGAGCTGTTTTTT. Protein: CASSPSGNTGELFF. The chain recombines TRBV9 with TRBJ2-2; D not resolved. V was cut by 5 bases and J by 1 base, with 9 bases left in between. Per the germline V gene, CDR1 is SGDLS and CDR2 is YYNGEE. The CDR3 runs 14 residues.